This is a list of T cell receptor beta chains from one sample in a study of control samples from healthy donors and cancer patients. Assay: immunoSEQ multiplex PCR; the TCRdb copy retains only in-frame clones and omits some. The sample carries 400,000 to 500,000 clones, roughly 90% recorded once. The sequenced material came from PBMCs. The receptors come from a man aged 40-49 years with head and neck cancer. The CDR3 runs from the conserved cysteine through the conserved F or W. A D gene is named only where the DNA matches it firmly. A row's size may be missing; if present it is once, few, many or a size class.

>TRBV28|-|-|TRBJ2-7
TGTGCCAGCAGTCGTATAGGCTACGAGCAGTACTTC
CASSRIGYEQYF
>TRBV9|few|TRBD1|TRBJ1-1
TGTGCCAGCAGCTCAAGGACAGGGGGCACTGAAGCTTTCTTT
CASSSRTGGTEAFF
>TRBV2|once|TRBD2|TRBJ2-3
TGTGCCAGCATTGCGGGAGGGACAGATACGCAGTATTTT
CASIAGGTDTQYF
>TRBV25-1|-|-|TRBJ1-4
TGTGCCAGCAGTCCTTTCCTTACAGGACGGAGTGAAAAACTGTTTTTT
CASSPFLTGRSEKLFF
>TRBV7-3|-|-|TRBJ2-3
TGTGCCAGCAGCTTAAATCCCCCTGGCACAGATACGCAGTATTTT
CASSLNPPGTDTQYF
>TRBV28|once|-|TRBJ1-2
TGTGCCAGCAGTTTATCCGGGGCTGGCTACACCTTC
CASSLSGAGYTF
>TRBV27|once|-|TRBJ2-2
TGTGCCAGCAGTTTTGTTGTTGGAGGCGGGGAGCTGTTTTTT
CASSFVVGGGELFF
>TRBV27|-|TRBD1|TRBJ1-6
TGTGCCAGCAGTTTATCCCGACAGGGCCTTAATTCACCCCTCCACTTT
CASSLSRQGLNSPLHF
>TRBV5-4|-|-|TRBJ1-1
TGTGCCACTACTTTACAGGGAGGCACTGAAGCTTTCTTT
CATTLQGGTEAFF
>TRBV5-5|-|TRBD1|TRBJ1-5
TGTGCCAGCAGCTCCAGGGGGCCGGGGTTGTATCAGCCCCAGCATTTT
CASSSRGPGLYQPQHF
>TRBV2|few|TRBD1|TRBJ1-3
TGTGCCAGCAGTGATCCCCGACAGGGGAGGGACACCATATATTTT
CASSDPRQGRDTIYF
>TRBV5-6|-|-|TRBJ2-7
TGTGCCAGTCAACGCGCCTACGAGCAGTACTTC
CASQRAYEQYF
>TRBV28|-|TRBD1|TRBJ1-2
TGTGCCAGCAGTCCTGGACAGGGTAGGAGGGGCTACACCTTC
CASSPGQGRRGYTF
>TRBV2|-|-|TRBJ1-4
TGTGCCAGCAGTGTCCAGGGAAATGAAAAACTGTTTTTT
CASSVQGNEKLFF
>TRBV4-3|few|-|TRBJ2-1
TGCGCCAGCAGCCAAGATTTGGGGAGCGAGCAGTTCTTC
CASSQDLGSEQFF
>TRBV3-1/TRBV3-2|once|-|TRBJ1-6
TGTGCCAGCAGAATGGGAGGGGGGAACTATAATTCACCCCTCCACTTT
CASRMGGGNYNSPLHF
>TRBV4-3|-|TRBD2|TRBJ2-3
TGCGCCAGCAGCCTAGCGGGGGGGGTAGGAAATACGCAGTATTTT
CASSLAGGVGNTQYF
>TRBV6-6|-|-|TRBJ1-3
TGTGCCAGCAGTTACGGGGGGGGAAACACCATATATTTT
CASSYGGGNTIYF
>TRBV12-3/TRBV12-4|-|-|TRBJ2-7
TGTGCCAGCACCCTTGGTGGGGTAAACGAGCAGTACTTC
CASTLGGVNEQYF
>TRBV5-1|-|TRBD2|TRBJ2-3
TGCGCCAGCAGCTTGGGGGGACTAGTCGCAGATACGCAGTATTTT
CASSLGGLVADTQYF
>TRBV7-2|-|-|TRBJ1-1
TGTGCCAGCAGTCGCGGTGAAGTTAGCACTGAAGCTTTCTTT
CASSRGEVSTEAFF
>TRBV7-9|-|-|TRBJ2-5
TGTGCCAGCAGCTCCTCCGTGGGGAGAGAGACCCAGTACTTC
CASSSSVGRETQYF
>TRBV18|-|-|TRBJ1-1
TGTGCCAGCTCACCCCAGGGAAACACTGAAGCTTTCTTT
CASSPQGNTEAFF
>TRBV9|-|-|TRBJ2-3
TGTGCCAGCAGCGTAGTCCCCAGCACAGATACGCAGTATTTT
CASSVVPSTDTQYF
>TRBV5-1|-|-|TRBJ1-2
TGCGCCAGCAGTCCCTGGACACAGAGTGGCGATGGCTACACCTTC
CASSPWTQSGDGYTF
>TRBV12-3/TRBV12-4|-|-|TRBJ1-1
TGTGCCAGCAGTTTACAGGAGAGCACTGAAGCTTTCTTT
CASSLQESTEAFF
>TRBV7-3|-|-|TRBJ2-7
TGTGCCAGCAGCTTAACTCAGGCGGCGGGATCCTACGAGCAGTACTTC
CASSLTQAAGSYEQYF
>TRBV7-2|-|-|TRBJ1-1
TGTGCCAGCAGCAACCTGGTCCGTGGCACTGAAGCTTTCTTT
CASSNLVRGTEAFF
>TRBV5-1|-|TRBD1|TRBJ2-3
TGCGCCAGCAGCTTGGAGGACAGGGCCACAGATACGCAGTATTTT
CASSLEDRATDTQYF
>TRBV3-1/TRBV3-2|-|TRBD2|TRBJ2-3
TGTGCCAGCAGCGTACTAGCGGGGGGGCAAGATACGCAGTATTTT
CASSVLAGGQDTQYF
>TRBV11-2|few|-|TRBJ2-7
TGTGCCAGCAGCTTAGATCGTCCGCCAGGGTACGAGCAGTACTTC
CASSLDRPPGYEQYF
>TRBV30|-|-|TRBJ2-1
TGTGCCTGGGGGCCTAGGGGGGATGAGCAGTTCTTC
CAWGPRGDEQFF
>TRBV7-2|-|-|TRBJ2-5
TGTGCCAGCAGCTTACAAATCGGCGAGACCCAGTACTTC
CASSLQIGETQYF
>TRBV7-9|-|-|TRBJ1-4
TGTGCCAGCAGCATCGGAGGTAATGCTGAAAAACTGTTTTTT
CASSIGGNAEKLFF
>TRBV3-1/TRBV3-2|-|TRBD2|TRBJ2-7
TGTGCCAGCAGCGAACTAGCGGGGAGCTCCTACGAGCAGTACTTC
CASSELAGSSYEQYF
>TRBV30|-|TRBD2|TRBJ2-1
TGTGCCTGGAGTGTAGGGGCTAGCGGTTACAATGAGCAGTTCTTC
CAWSVGASGYNEQFF
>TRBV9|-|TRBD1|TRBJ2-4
TGTGCCAGCAGCGTAGGGACAGGGGGAAACATTCAGTACTTC
CASSVGTGGNIQYF
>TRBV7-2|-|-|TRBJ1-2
TGTGCCAGCAGCTCTAGAGCGGGGGTGGAATATGGCTACACCTTC
CASSSRAGVEYGYTF
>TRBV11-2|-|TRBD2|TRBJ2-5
TGTGCCAGCAGCTTAGTGCTGGGAGGGTACCAAGAGACCCAGTACTTC
CASSLVLGGYQETQYF
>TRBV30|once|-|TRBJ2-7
TGTGCCTGGAGTGTGGGGTACGAGCAGTACTTC
CAWSVGYEQYF
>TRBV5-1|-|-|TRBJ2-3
TGCGCCAGCAGCTTGGCTAGATCATTCACAGATACGCAGTATTTT
CASSLARSFTDTQYF
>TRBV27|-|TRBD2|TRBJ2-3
TGTGCCAGCAGGCGCGGGGGGACTAGCACAGATACGCAGTATTTT
CASRRGGTSTDTQYF
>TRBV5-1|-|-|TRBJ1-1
TGCGCCAGCAGGAGGGGGGAGCAAGCTTTCTTT
CASRRGEQAFF
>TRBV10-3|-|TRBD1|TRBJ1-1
TGTGCCATCACCCAGGGGGGACAGACCACTGAAGCTTTCTTT
CAITQGGQTTEAFF
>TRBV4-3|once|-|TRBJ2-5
TGCGCCAGCAGCCAAGATCTTGCGGTTACGACCCAGTACTTC
CASSQDLAVTTQYF
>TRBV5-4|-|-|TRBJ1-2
TGTGCCAGCAGCTTGGACCTTATGGGTCCCAACTATGGCTACACCTTC
CASSLDLMGPNYGYTF
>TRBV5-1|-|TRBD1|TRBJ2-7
TGCGCCAGCAGCTTTGGGGACAGCAACTCCTACGAGCAGTACTTC
CASSFGDSNSYEQYF